This record covers a single T cell receptor beta chain. Its antigen is not identified. A much larger clone differs from this one at a single base, so this may be a read error. The CDR3 spans 13 residues. J was trimmed by 10 bases and V by 6 bases; bases with no gene match: 9. The V gene's germline CDR1 is KGHSH and CDR2 LQKENI. Time point meaning: newly diagnosed GD, antithyroid drugs for less than 3 months. Extracted PBMC RNA gave rise to the TCR library. These data belong to a study of regulatory T cells in long-lasting Graves disease. Relying on iRepertoire HTBI primers and Arm-PCR of CDR3 regions, the team built TCR beta libraries. TCRdb analysed the multiplex PCR reads with MiXCR anew, one entry per CDR3 protein. The sample contains 400,000 to 500,000 distinct CDR3 sequences, roughly 15% of which appear only once. Study results and caveats: Persistent disease samples used TRBV28, TRBJ1-2 and TRBJ2-5 preferentially.

These data were also reused for a study on T cells in Graves' hyperthyroidism and ophthalmopathy. That paper states: Peripheral blood also featured most of the thyroid clonotypes expanded above 0.001.

The chain uses TRBV18 and TRBJ2-1, with 7 bases lining up with TRBD1. The input for sequencing was peripheral blood mononuclear cells (PBMCs), taken at new diagnosis, from a patient treated with antithyroid drugs. This clonotype originated in a woman aged 18-30 years with Graves disease. The CDR3 coding sequence is TGTGCCAGCTCCCCTCTACAGGGGAACGAGCAGTTCTTC. It yields the protein CASSPLQGNEQFF.